A single sample is the source of the 5 T cell receptor beta chains below, sequenced in a study of shared clonotypes between healthy human individuals. Clones were read by immunoSEQ multiplex PCR, and TCRdb kept only the in-frame ones, dropping some. The sample shows about 730,000 clones, roughly two thirds of them seen only once. Specimen: memory CD4+ T cells sorted from blood. Subset in this sample: CD45RA-negative fraction. The receptor source for this set is a woman in her 30s in good health.

The CDR3, as DNA: TGTGCCAGCAGCCCTACTAGCGGGAGGGGTGAGCAGTTCTTC. Protein sequence: CASSPTSGRGEQFF. The genes are TRBV11-2 and TRBJ2-1; 13 nucleotides align to TRBD2. The V segment lost 5 bases and the J segment 9 bases; nucleotides outside the gene matches: 4. In germline, CDR1 is SGHAT, CDR2 FQNNGV. CDR3 length: 14 amino acids. Supplemented by reference TRBV11-2 and TRBJ2-1, the full variable domain reads EAGVAQSPRYKIIEKRQSVAFWCNPISGHATLYWYQQILGQGPKLLIQFQNNGVVDDSQLPKDRFSAERLKGVDSTLKIQPAKLEDSAVYLCASSPTSGRGEQFFGPGTRLTVL.

The rearrangement links TRBV19 to TRBJ1-2; D is unclear. The CDR3 has 13 amino acids. Germline V gene sequence: CDR1 LNHDA, CDR2 SQIVND (reference sequence). Trimming removed 9 bases from V and 5 bases from J, with 16 bases in between. CDR3 sequence (DNA): TGTGCCAGCCAACGGGATTGGCGATATGGCTACACCTTC. Amino acids: CASQRDWRYGYTF. Full variable domain (outside the CDR3, taken from reference TRBV19 and TRBJ1-2): DGGITQSPKYLFRKEGQNVTLSCEQNLNHDAMYWYRQDPGQGLRLIYYSQIVNDFQKGDIAEGYSVSREKKESFPLTVTSAQKNPTAFYLCASQRDWRYGYTFGSGTRLTVV.

This clone occurred a few times. This chain connects TRBV5-1 to TRBJ1-5, with 12 bases aligning to TRBD1. With 0 bases clipped from V and 10 bases from J, the junction kept 5 bases outside the gene matches. Germline V gene lookup returns CDR1 SGHRS and CDR2 YFSETQ. The CDR3 contains 15 residues. This CDR3 is CASSLGGQGAEPQHF. The CDR3 coding sequence is TGCGCCAGCAGCTTGGGGGGACAGGGGGCCGAACCCCAGCATTTT.

The chain carries TRBV5-6 and TRBJ2-7; the D is unclear. Trimming took off 4 bases at V and 6 bases at J, with 14 bases between the two ends. CDR3 length: 13 residues. The germline gives CDR1 SGHDT, CDR2 YYEEEE. CDR3 region: CASSLYSFGEQYF. The CDR3 nucleotides read TGTGCCAGCAGCCTCTACAGCTTTGGCGAGCAGTACTTC.

This clone showed up many times. The chain recombines TRBV6-1 with TRBJ2-7, with 7 bases that match TRBD1. The trim removed 6 bases at V and 4 bases at J, leaving 6 bases unmatched. The CDR3 is 13 residues long. Germline CDR1 MNHNS, CDR2 SASEGT. CDR3 nucleotide sequence: TGTGCCAGCAGCACCAGGGGGTTGTACGAGCAGTACTTC. This encodes CASSTRGLYEQYF.